Listed here are 2 T cell receptor beta chains from one sample, sequenced in a study of T cells in Graves' hyperthyroidism and ophthalmopathy. The investigators amplified TCR beta CDR3 regions from RNA transcripts. The HTBI primer set drove a first-round RT-PCR of the TCR CDR3. TCRdb fed the multiplex PCR reads into MiXCR, producing one record per CDR3 protein. The sample holds 480,000 or so distinct CDR3 sequences, roughly an eighth seen once. Sequenced sample: blood. These receptors were collected from a woman under 30 with Graves' hyperthyroidism.

The chain joins TRBV3-1 to TRBJ2-4; no clear D. Trimming took 0 bases from V and 1 from J, leaving 10 bases between them. The CDR3 is 16 amino acids. CDR1 and CDR2 from the germline V gene are LGHDT and YNNKEL (reference sequence). DNA for the CDR3: TGTGCCAGCAGCCAAGATGGAGAGATGGCCAAAAACATTCAGTACTTC. This translates into CASSQDGEMAKNIQYF.

This clonotype was seen ten or more times. The gene calls are TRBV12-5 and TRBJ2-7; 14 positions match TRBD2. Germline V lookup: CDR1 LGHNT, CDR2 FRNRAP. The CDR3 contains 21 residues. J was trimmed by 4 bases and V by 5 bases; bases with no gene match: 22. The CDR3 DNA is TGTGCTAGTGGTCAAACTAAGGGACTAGCGGGAGCCCCAAGCCGCCGATACGAGCAGTACGTC. Residues: CASGQTKGLAGAPSRRYEQYV.